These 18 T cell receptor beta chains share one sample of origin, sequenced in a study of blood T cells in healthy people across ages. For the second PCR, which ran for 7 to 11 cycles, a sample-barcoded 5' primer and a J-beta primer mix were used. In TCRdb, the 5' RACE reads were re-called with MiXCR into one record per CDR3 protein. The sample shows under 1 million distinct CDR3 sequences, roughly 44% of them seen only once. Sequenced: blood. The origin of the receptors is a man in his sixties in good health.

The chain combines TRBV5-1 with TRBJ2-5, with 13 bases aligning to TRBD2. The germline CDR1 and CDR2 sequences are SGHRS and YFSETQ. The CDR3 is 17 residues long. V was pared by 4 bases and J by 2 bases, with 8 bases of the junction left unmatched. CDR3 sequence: CASSLGTSGILQETQYF. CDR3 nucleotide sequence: TGCGCCAGCAGCCTCGGGACTAGCGGGATCCTACAAGAGACCCAGTACTTC.

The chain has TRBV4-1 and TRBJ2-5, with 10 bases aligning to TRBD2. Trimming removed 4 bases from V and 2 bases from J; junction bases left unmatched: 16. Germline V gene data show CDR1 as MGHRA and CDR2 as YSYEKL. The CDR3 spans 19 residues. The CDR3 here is CASSPKSSGGVLDQETQYF. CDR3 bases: TGCGCCAGCAGCCCCAAGTCCAGCGGGGGGGTATTGGATCAAGAGACCCAGTACTTC.

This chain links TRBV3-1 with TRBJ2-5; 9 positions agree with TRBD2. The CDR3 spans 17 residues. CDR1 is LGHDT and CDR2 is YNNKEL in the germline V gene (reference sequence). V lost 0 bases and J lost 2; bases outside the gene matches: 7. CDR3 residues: CASSQDFPAGGQETQYF. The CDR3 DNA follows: TGTGCCAGCAGCCAAGATTTCCCAGCGGGGGGTCAAGAGACCCAGTACTTC.

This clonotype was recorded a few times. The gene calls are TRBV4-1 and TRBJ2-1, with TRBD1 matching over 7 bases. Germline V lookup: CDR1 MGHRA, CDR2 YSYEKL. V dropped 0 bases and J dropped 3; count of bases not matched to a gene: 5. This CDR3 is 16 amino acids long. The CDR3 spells CASSQEPGQRYNEQFF. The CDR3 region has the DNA TGCGCCAGCAGCCAAGAACCGGGACAGCGCTACAATGAGCAGTTCTTC.

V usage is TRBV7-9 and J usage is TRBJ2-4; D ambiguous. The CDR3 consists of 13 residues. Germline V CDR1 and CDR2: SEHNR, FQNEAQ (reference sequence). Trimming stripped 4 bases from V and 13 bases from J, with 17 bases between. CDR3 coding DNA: TGTGCCAGCAGCTCAGTTGGGGATAAGGAGCAGTACTTC. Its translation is CASSSVGDKEQYF.

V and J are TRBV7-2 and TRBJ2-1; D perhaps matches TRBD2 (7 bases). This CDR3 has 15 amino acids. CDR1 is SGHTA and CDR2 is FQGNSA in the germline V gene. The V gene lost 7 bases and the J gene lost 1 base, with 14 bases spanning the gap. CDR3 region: CASIIGGPSYNEQFF. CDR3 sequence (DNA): TGTGCCAGCATCATCGGGGGGCCATCCTACAATGAGCAGTTCTTC.

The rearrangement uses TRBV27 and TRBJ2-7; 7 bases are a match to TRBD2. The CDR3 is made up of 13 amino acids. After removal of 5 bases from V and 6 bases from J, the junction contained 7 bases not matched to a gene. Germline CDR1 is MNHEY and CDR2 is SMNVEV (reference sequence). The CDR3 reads CASSPISGGEQYF. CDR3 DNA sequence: TGTGCCAGCAGTCCCATTTCGGGGGGCGAGCAGTACTTC.

The CDR3 reads CSAQRAHNNEQFF. CDR3 nucleotide sequence: TGCAGTGCTCAGCGGGCCCATAACAATGAGCAGTTCTTC. V and J are TRBV20-1 and TRBJ2-1, with D perhaps TRBD2 (6 bases). The CDR3 has 13 residues. The germline V and J ends were trimmed by 5 bases and 5 bases, with 13 bases remaining between them. CDR1 and CDR2 (germline): DFQATT, SNEGSKA (reference sequence).

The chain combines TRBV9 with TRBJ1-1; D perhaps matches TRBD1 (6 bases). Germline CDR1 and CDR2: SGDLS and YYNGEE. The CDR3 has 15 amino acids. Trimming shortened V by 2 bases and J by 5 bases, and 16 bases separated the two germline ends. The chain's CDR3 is CASSVDGGRGTEAFF. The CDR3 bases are TGTGCCAGCAGCGTTGATGGAGGCAGGGGAACTGAAGCTTTCTTT.

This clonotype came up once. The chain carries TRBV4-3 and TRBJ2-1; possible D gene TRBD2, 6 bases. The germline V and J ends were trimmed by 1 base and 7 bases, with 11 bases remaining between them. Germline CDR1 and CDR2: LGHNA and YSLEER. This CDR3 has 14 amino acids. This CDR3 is CASSQVQGGNEQFF. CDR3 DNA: TGCGCCAGCAGCCAAGTTCAAGGAGGGAATGAGCAGTTCTTC.

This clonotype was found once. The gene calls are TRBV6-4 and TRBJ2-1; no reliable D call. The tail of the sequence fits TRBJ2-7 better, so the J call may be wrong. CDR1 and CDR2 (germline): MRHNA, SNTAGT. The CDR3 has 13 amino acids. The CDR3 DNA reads TGTGCCAGCAGTGATGGGGATTACAATGAGCAGTACTTC. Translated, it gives CASSDGDYNEQYF.

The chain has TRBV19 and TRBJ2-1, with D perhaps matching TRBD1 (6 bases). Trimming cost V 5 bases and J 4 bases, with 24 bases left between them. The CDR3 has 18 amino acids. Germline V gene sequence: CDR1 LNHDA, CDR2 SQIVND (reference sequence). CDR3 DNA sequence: TGTGCCAGTAGTTTCCCCCGGGACAAGAAATCCCGATACAATGAGCAGTTCTTC. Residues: CASSFPRDKKSRYNEQFF. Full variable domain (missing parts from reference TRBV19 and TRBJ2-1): DGGITQSPKYLFRKEGQNVTLSCEQNLNHDAMYWYRQDPGQGLRLIYYSQIVNDFQKGDIAEGYSVSREKKESFPLTVTSAQKNPTAFYLCASSFPRDKKSRYNEQFFGPGTRLTVL.

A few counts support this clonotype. For the CDR3, the DNA is TGTGCCAGCAGCCCTGCCCTCGGACAGCCAAACTCCTACGAGCAGTACTTC. Translating gives CASSPALGQPNSYEQYF. The chain links TRBV7-9 to TRBJ2-7; a possible D gene is TRBD1 (6 bases). Trimming took 5 bases from V and 0 from J, leaving 20 bases between them. The CDR3 loop spans 17 amino acids. From germline, CDR1 is SEHNR and CDR2 FQNEAQ (reference sequence).

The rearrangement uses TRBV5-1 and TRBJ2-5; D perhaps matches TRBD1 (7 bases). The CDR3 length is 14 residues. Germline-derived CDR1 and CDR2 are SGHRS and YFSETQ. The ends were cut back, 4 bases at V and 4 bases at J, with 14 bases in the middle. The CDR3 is CASSDPGGRETQYF. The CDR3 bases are TGCGCCAGCAGCGACCCAGGGGGGAGAGAGACCCAGTACTTC.

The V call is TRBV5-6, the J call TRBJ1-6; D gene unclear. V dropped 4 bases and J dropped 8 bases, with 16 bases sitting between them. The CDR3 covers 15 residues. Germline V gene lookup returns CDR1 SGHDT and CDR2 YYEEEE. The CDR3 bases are TGTGCCAGCAGCACCGGACTTCCTCGAGATTCACCCCTCCACTTT. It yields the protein CASSTGLPRDSPLHF.

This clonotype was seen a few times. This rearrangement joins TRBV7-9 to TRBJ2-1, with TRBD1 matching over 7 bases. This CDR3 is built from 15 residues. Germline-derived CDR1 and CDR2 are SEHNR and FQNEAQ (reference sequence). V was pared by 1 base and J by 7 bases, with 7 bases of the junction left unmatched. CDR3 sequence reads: CASSLGRDSFNEQFF. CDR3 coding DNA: TGTGCCAGCAGCTTAGGCCGGGACAGTTTTAATGAGCAGTTCTTC.

The CDR3 here is CASSQRKLAGTDTQYF. In DNA form, the CDR3 reads TGTGCCAGCAGCCAAAGGAAACTAGCGGGCACAGATACGCAGTATTTT. The V gene is TRBV3-1, the J gene TRBJ2-3; 8 bases align to TRBD2. The trim removed 2 bases at V and 1 base at J, leaving 5 bases unmatched. The CDR3 runs 16 residues. Germline assignment: CDR1 LGHDT and CDR2 YNNKEL (reference sequence).

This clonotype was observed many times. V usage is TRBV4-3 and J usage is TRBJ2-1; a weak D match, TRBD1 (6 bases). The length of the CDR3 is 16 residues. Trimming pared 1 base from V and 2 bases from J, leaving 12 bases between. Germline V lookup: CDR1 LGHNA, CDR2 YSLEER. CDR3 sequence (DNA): TGCGCCAGCAGCCAAGCTGTCAGGGGCGCCTACAATGAGCAGTTCTTC. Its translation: CASSQAVRGAYNEQFF.